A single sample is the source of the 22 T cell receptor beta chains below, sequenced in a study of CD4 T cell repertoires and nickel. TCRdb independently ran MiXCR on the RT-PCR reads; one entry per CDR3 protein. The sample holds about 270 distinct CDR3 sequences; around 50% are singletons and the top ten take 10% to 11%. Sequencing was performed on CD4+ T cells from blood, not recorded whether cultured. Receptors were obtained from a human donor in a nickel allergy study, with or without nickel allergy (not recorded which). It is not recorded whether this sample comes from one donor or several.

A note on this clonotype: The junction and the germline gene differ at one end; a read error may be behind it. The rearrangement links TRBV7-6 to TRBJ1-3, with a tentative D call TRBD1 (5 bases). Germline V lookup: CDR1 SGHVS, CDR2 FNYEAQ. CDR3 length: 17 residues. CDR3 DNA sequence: TGTGCCAGCAGCCTAGGGGCCGGGATCCGATCTGGGAACACCATATATTTT. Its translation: CASSLGAGIRSGNTIYF. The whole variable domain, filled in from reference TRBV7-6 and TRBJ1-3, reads GAGVSQSPRYKVTKRGQDVALRCDPISGHVSLYWYRQALGQGPEFLTYFNYEAQQDKSGLPNDRFSAERPEGSISTLTIQRTEQRDSAMYRCASSLGAGIRSGNTIYFGEGSWLTVV.

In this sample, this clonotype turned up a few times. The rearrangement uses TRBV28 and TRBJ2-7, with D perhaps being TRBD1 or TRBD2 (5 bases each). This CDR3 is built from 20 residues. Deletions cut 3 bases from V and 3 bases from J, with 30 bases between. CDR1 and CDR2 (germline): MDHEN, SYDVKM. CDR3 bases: TGTGCCAGCAGTTTCGGTGGACACCGGTTTCGGACGGGAAGGGGCTACGAGCAGTACTTC. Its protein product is CASSFGGHRFRTGRGYEQYF.

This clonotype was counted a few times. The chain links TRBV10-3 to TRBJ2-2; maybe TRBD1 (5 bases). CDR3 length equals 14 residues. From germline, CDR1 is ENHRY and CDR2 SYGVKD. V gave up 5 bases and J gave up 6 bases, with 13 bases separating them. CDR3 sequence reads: CAISRQQDPGELFF. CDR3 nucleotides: TGTGCCATCAGTCGCCAACAGGATCCCGGGGAGCTGTTTTTT.

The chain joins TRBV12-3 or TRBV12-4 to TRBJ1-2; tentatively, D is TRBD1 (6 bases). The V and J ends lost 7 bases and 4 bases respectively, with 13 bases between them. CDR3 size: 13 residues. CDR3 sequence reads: CASTEQGAYGYTF. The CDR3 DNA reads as TGTGCCAGCACCGAACAGGGTGCCTATGGCTACACCTTC.

The CDR3, as DNA: TGTGCCAGCAGCCATACAGGGGCGAGAGAGACCCAGTACTTC. Protein product: CASSHTGARETQYF. The chain employs TRBV12-3 or TRBV12-4 and TRBJ2-5; 7 positions match TRBD1. After removal of 6 bases from V and 4 bases from J, the junction contained 8 bases not matched to a gene. The CDR3 consists of 14 residues.

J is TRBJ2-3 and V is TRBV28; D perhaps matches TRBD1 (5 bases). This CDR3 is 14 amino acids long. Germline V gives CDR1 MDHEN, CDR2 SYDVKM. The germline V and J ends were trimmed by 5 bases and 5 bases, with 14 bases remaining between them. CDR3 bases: TGTGCCAGCAGTCCGTCAGGGCACATAGATACGCAGTATTTT. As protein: CASSPSGHIDTQYF.

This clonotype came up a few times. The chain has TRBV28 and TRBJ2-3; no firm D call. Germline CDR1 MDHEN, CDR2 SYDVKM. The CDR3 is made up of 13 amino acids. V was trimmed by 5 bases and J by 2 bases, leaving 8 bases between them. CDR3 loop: CASSLGATDTQYF. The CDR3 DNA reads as TGTGCCAGCAGTCTAGGAGCCACAGATACGCAGTATTTT.

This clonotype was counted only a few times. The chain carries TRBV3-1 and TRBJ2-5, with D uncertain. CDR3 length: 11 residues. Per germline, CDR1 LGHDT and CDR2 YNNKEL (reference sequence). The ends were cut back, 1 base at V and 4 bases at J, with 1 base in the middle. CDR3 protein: CASSQGETQYF. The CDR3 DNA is TGTGCCAGCAGCCAAGGAGAGACCCAGTACTTC.

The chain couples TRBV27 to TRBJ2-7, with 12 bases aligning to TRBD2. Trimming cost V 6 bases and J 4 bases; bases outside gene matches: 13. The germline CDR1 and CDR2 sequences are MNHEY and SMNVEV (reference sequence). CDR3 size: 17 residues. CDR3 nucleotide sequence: TGTGCCAGCAGCCCGACTAGCGGGAGTTTTAATGAGTACGAGCAGTACTTC. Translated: CASSPTSGSFNEYEQYF.

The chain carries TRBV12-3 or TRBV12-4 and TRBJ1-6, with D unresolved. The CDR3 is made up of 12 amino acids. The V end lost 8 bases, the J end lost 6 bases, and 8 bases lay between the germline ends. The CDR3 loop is CASGQSNSPLHF. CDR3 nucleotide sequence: TGTGCCAGCGGGCAGTCTAATTCACCCCTCCACTTT.

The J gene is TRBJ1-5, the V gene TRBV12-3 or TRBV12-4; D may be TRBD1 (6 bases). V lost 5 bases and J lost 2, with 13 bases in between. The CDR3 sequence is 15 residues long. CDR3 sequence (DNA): TGTGCCAGCAGTCTGGGGGGCCAGGGCAATCAGCCCCAGCATTTT. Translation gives CASSLGGQGNQPQHF.

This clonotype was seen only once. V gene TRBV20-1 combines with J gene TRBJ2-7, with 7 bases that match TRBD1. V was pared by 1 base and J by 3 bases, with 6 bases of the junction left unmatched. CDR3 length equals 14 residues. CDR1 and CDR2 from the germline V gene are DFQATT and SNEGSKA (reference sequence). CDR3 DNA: TGCAGTGCTAGAGCGCATACAGGGGACTACGAGCAGTACTTC. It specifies CSARAHTGDYEQYF.

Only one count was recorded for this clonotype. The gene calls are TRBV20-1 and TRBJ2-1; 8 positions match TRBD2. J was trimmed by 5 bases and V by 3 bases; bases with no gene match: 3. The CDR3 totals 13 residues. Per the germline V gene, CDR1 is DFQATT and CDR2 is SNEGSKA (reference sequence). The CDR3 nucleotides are TGCAGTGCTAGGACTAGCGATAACAATGAGCAGTTCTTC. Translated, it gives CSARTSDNNEQFF.

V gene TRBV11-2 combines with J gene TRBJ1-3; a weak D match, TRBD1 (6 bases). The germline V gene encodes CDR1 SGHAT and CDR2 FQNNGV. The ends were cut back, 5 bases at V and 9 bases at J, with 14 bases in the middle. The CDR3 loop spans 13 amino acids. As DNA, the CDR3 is TGTGCCAGCAGCGCGGGACACCGAGCCACCATATATTTT. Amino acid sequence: CASSAGHRATIYF.

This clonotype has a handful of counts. CDR3 sequence reads: CASRVPDFNQPQHF. In DNA form, the CDR3 reads TGTGCCAGCAGGGTCCCAGATTTCAATCAGCCCCAGCATTTT. This chain uses TRBV28 with TRBJ1-5; D ambiguous. V lost 6 bases, J lost 3 bases, and 12 bases lay in between. The CDR3 length is 14 residues. The V gene's germline CDR1 is MDHEN and CDR2 SYDVKM.

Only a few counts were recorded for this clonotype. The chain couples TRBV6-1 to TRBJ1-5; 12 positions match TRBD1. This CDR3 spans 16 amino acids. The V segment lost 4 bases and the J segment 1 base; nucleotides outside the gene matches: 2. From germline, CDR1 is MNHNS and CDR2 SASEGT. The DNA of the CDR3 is TGTGCCAGCAGTGTAGGGACAGGGGGCAGCAATCAGCCCCAGCATTTT. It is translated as CASSVGTGGSNQPQHF.

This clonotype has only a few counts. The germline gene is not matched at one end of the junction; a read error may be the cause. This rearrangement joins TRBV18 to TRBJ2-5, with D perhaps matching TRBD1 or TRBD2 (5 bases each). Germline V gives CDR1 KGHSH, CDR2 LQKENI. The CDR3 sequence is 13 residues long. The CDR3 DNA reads TGTGCCAGCTCCAGGGACCACCAGGAGACCCAGTACTTC. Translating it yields CASSRDHQETQYF.

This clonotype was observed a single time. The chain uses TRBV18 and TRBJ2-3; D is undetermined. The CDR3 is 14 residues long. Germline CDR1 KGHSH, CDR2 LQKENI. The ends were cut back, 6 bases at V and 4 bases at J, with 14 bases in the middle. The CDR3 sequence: CASSKNGEADTQYF. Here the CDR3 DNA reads TGTGCCAGCTCGAAGAACGGCGAAGCAGATACGCAGTATTTT.

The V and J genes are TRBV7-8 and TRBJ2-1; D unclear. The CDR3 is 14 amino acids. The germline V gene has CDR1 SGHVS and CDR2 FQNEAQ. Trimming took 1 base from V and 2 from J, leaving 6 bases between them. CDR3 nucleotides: TGTGCCAGCAGCTTAGAGGCTACCTACAATGAGCAGTTCTTC. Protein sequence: CASSLEATYNEQFF. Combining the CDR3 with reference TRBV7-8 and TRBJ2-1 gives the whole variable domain GAGVSQSPRYKVAKRGQDVALRCDPISGHVSLFWYQQALGQGPEFLTYFQNEAQLDKSGLPSDRFFAERPEGSVSTLKIQRTQQEDSAVYLCASSLEATYNEQFFGPGTRLTVL.

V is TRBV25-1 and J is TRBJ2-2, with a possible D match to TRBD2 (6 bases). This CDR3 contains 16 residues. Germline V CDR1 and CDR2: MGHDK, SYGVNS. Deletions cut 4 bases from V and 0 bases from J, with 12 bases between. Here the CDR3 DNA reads TGTGCCAGCAGTGTTCTGGAGGGATCGAACACCGGGGAGCTGTTTTTT. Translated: CASSVLEGSNTGELFF. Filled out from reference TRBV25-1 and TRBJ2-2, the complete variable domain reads EADIYQTPRYLVIGTGKKITLECSQTMGHDKMYWYQQDPGMELHLIHYSYGVNSTEKGDLSSESTVSRIRTEHFPLTLESARPSHTSQYLCASSVLEGSNTGELFFGEGSRLTVL.

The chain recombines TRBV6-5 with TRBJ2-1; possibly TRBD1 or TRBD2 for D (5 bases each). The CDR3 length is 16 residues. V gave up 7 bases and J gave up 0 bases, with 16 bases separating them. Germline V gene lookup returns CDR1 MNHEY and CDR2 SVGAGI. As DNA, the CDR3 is TGTGCCAGCAACCTTCACCGAGGGGCCTCCTACAATGAGCAGTTCTTC. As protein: CASNLHRGASYNEQFF.

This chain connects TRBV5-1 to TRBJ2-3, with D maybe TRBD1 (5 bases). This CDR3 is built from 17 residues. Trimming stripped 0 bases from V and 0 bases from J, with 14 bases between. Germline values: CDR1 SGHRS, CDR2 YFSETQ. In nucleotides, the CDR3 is TGCGCCAGCAGCTTGGAGCTTCTAGGGGCTAGCACAGATACGCAGTATTTT. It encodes CASSLELLGASTDTQYF.